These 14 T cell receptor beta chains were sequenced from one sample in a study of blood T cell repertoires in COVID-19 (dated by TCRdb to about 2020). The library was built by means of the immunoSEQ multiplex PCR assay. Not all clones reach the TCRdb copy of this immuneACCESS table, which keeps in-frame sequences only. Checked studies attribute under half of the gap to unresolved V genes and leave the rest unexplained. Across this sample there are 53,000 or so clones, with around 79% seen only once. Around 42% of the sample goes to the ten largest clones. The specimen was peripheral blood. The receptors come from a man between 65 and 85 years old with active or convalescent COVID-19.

For the CDR3, the DNA is TGTGCCAGCAGCCGACGAACAGGGGGGGATACGCAGTATTTT. This codes for CASSRRTGGDTQYF. The rearrangement links TRBV14 to TRBJ2-3; 8 bases align to TRBD1. The V gene end was trimmed by 4 bases and the J gene end by 6 bases; junction bases not matched to a gene: 6. The CDR3 length is 14 residues. Per the germline V gene, CDR1 is SGHDN and CDR2 is FVKESK.

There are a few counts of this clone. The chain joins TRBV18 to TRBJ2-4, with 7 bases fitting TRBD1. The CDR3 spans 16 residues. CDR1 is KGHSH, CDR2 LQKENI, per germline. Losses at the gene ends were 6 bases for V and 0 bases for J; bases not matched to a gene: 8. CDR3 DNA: TGTGCCAGCTCCCAAGACAGGGTAGGAGCCAAAAACATTCAGTACTTC. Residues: CASSQDRVGAKNIQYF.

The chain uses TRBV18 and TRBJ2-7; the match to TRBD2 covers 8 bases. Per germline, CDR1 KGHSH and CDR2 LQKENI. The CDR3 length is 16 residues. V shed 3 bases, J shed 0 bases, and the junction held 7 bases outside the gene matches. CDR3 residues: CASSPTLAGSSYEQYF. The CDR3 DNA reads TGTGCCAGCTCACCGACCTTAGCGGGAAGCTCCTACGAGCAGTACTTC.

The CDR3 sequence: CASSPQGENYGYTF. CDR3 bases: TGTGCCAGCTCACCACAGGGGGAAAACTATGGCTACACCTTC. The chain couples TRBV18 to TRBJ1-2; the D gene is possibly TRBD1 (6 bases). The V and J ends lost 1 base and 2 bases respectively, with 8 bases between them. Germline CDR1 reads KGHSH; CDR2 reads LQKENI. The CDR3 loop spans 14 amino acids. The variable domain in full, with the rest retrieved from reference TRBV18 and TRBJ1-2, is NAGVMQNPRHLVRRRGQEARLRCSPMKGHSHVYWYRQLPEEGLKFMVYLQKENIIDESGMPKERFSAEFPKEGPSILRIQQVVRGDSAAYFCASSPQGENYGYTFGSGTRLTVV.

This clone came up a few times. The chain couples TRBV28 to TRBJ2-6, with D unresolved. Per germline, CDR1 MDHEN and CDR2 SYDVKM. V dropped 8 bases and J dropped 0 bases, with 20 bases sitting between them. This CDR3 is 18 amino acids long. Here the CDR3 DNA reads TGTGCCAGCTCAGTTGGTGGCCAGCGAAGCTCTGGGGCCAACGTCCTGACTTTC. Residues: CASSVGGQRSSGANVLTF.

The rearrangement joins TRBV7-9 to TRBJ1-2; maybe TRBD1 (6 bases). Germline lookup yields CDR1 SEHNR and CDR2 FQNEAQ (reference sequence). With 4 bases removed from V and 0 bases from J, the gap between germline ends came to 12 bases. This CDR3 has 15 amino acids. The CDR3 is CASSSFRGSNYGYTF. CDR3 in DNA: TGTGCCAGCAGCTCCTTCAGGGGATCTAACTATGGCTACACCTTC. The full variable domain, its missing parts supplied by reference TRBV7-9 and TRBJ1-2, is DTGVSQNPRHKITKRGQNVTFRCDPISEHNRLYWYRQTLGQGPEFLTYFQNEAQLEKSRLLSDRFSAERPKGSFSTLEIQRTEQGDSAMYLCASSSFRGSNYGYTFGSGTRLTVV.

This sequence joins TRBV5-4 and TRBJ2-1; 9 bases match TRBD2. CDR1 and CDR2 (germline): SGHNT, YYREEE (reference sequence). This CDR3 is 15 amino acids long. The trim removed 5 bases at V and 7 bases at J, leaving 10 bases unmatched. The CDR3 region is CASRRGGASENEQFF. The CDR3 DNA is TGTGCCAGCAGGCGGGGGGGGGCCTCCGAGAATGAGCAGTTCTTC.

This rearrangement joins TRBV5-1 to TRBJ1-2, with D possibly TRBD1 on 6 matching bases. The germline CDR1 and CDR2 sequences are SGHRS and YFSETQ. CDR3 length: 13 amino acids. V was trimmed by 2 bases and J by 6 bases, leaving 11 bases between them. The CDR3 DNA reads TGCGCCAGCAGCTTCACAGGGAGAGATGGCTACACCTTC. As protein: CASSFTGRDGYTF.

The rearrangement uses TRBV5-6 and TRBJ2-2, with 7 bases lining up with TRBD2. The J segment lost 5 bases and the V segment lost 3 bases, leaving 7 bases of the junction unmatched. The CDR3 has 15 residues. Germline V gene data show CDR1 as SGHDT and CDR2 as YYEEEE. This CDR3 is CASSSTGRWTGELFF. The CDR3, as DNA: TGTGCCAGCAGCTCCACCGGGAGGTGGACCGGGGAGCTGTTTTTT.

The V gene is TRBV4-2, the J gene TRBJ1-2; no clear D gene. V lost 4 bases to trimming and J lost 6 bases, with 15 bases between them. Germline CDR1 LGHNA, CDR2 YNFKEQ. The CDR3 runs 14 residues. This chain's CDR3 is CASSPSRGSNGYTF. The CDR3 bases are TGTGCCAGCAGCCCGAGTCGGGGATCAAATGGCTACACCTTC.

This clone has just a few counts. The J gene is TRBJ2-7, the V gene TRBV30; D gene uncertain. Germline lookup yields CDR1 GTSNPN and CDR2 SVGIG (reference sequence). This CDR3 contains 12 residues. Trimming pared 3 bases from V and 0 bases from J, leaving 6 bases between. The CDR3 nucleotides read TGTGCCTGGAGCGTCAGCTCCTACGAGCAGTACTTC. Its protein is CAWSVSSYEQYF.

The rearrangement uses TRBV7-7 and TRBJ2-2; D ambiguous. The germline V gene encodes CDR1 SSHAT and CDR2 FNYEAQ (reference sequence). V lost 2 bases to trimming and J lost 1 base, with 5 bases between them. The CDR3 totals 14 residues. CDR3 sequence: CASSLLVNTGELFF. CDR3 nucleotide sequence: TGTGCCAGCAGCTTACTCGTGAACACCGGGGAGCTGTTTTTT.

CDR3 nucleotides: TGTGCCACAGGGACAGGCTATGGCTACACCTTC. Amino acids: CATGTGYGYTF. The V call is TRBV24-1, the J call TRBJ1-2; 8 nucleotides match TRBD1. Germline CDR1 KGHDR, CDR2 SFDVKD. CDR3 length: 11 residues. After removal of 10 bases from V and 4 bases from J, the junction contained 1 base not matched to a gene.

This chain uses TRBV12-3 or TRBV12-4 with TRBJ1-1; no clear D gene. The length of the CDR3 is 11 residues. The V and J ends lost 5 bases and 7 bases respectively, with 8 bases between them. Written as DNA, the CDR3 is TGTGCCAGCAGTCCCACGGGTGAAGCTTTCTTT. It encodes CASSPTGEAFF.